The rows below give T cell receptor beta chains drawn from one sample of a study of early T cells in non-severe SARS-CoV-2 infection. One entry per CDR3 protein results from TCRdb running MiXCR on the 5' RACE reads. The data show over 45,000 distinct CDR3 sequences, more than 12% seen once. The input for sequencing was whole blood, taken at baseline. These receptors were taken from an adult who was a healthcare worker with PCR-confirmed SARS-CoV-2 infection or an uninfected control (not recorded which). Each CDR3 is given with its conserved first and last residue. A D gene is named only where the DNA matches it firmly. Rows give clone size only sometimes, using once, few, many, or a class for an expanded clone.

j_gene	abundance	v_gene	d_gene	CDR3aa	CDR3nt
TRBJ2-7	.	TRBV11-2	TRBD1	CASKRQGASYEQYF	TGTGCCAGTAAGCGGCAGGGGGCTTCTTACGAGCAGTACTTC
TRBJ1-5	.	TRBV2	.	CASSGRTANQPQHF	TGTGCCAGCAGTGGGCGGACGGCGAATCAGCCCCAGCATTTT
TRBJ2-2	medium-sized	TRBV12-3/TRBV12-4	.	CASTNPGQSNTGELFF	TGTGCCAGCACTAACCCGGGACAATCTAACACCGGGGAGCTGTTTTTT
TRBJ2-1	many	TRBV20-1	.	CSARDGYRQKTYNEQFF	TGCAGTGCTAGAGATGGGTACAGACAGAAAACCTACAATGAGCAGTTCTTC
TRBJ1-3	.	TRBV10-3	TRBD1	CAISPGQGAGNTIYF	TGTGCCATCAGCCCGGGACAGGGGGCCGGAAACACCATATATTTT
TRBJ2-1	many	TRBV11-2	TRBD1	CASSVSWTGNEQFF	TGTGCCAGCAGCGTCTCGTGGACAGGCAATGAGCAGTTCTTC
TRBJ2-5	.	TRBV25-1	.	CASSVRGSLETQYF	TGTGCCAGCAGTGTCCGCGGATCATTAGAGACCCAGTACTTC
TRBJ2-2	few	TRBV5-1	TRBD2	CASSTGTSPNTGELFF	TGCGCCAGCAGCACAGGGACTAGCCCGAACACCGGGGAGCTGTTTTTT
TRBJ2-1	.	TRBV4-2	TRBD2	CASSQSELGLAFNEQFF	TGTGCCAGCAGCCAGTCGGAGCTGGGACTAGCTTTCAATGAGCAGTTCTTC
TRBJ2-7	.	TRBV10-3	.	CAISELSATDQLYEQYF	TGTGCCATCAGTGAGCTGTCTGCTACGGACCAGCTCTACGAGCAGTACTTC
TRBJ2-1	medium-sized	TRBV19	TRBD2	CASSNGGALNEQFF	TGTGCCAGTAGTAACGGGGGGGCCCTTAATGAGCAGTTCTTC
TRBJ2-7	few	TRBV2	.	CAGTDDSYEQYF	TGTGCCGGAACGGACGACTCCTACGAGCAGTACTTC
TRBJ2-2	few	TRBV27	.	CASLHRRTTGRELFF	TGTGCCAGCCTCCATCGTCGGACCACCGGCCGGGAGCTGTTTTTT
TRBJ2-7	.	TRBV9	.	CASSVAPWNEQYF	TGTGCCAGCAGCGTGGCCCCCTGGAACGAGCAGTACTTC
TRBJ2-1	.	TRBV20-1	TRBD2	CSARLPTGGVHF	TGCAGTGCTAGACTCCCTACCGGGGGGGTACACTTC
TRBJ1-1	.	TRBV18	TRBD1	CASSPRDRPEAFF	TGTGCCAGCTCACCACGGGACAGGCCAGAAGCTTTCTTT
TRBJ1-2	.	TRBV3-1	TRBD1	CASSKGGTDPNYGYTF	TGTGCCAGCAGTAAAGGGGGGACAGATCCAAACTATGGCTACACCTTC
TRBJ1-5	.	TRBV7-8	.	CASSSIPIMGGQPQHF	TGTGCCAGCAGCTCCATCCCTATCATGGGAGGTCAGCCCCAGCATTTT
TRBJ2-2	few	TRBV6-1	TRBD1	CASSTGTGSTGELFF	TGTGCCAGCTCTACCGGGACAGGGTCCACCGGGGAGCTGTTTTTT
TRBJ2-1	few	TRBV6-6	TRBD1	CASRRDSINEQFF	TGTGCCAGCAGAAGGGACAGTATCAATGAGCAGTTCTTC
TRBJ2-3	few	TRBV11-2	TRBD2	CASSLDSLAGGPQGTDTQYF	TGTGCCAGCAGCTTAGATTCTCTAGCGGGGGGGCCGCAGGGCACAGATACGCAGTATTTT
TRBJ1-6	many	TRBV3-1	.	CASSQGVAEANSPLHF	TGTGCCAGCAGCCAAGGCGTGGCAGAGGCAAATTCACCCCTCCACTTT
TRBJ2-1	.	TRBV7-9	.	CASSGEGQRPYNEQFF	TGTGCCAGCAGTGGGGAGGGACAGAGACCCTACAATGAGCAGTTCTTC
TRBJ2-5	many	TRBV20-1	TRBD2	CSAVAGTAEETQYF	TGCAGTGCTGTAGCGGGAACTGCCGAAGAGACCCAGTACTTC
TRBJ1-3	.	TRBV7-9	.	CASSLAGANSGNTIYF	TGTGCCAGCAGCTTAGCTGGGGCCAACTCTGGAAACACCATATATTTT
TRBJ1-2	.	TRBV30	.	CAWSVGWPVNGGYTF	TGTGCCTGGAGTGTAGGTTGGCCCGTTAATGGTGGCTACACCTTC
TRBJ1-6	few	TRBV4-1	.	CASSQGGWPNSPLHF	TGCGCCAGCAGCCAAGGGGGGTGGCCGAATTCACCCCTCCACTTT
TRBJ2-7	.	TRBV2	TRBD2	CASSGLAGMWGEQYF	TGTGCCAGCAGTGGTTTAGCGGGAATGTGGGGCGAGCAGTACTTC
TRBJ2-1	many	TRBV30	TRBD1	CAWSNARGLDEQFF	TGTGCCTGGAGTAATGCGAGGGGGCTTGATGAGCAGTTCTTC
TRBJ2-3	.	TRBV11-2	.	CASSFGLDTQYF	TGTGCCAGCAGCTTCGGGCTGGATACGCAGTATTTT
TRBJ2-2	.	TRBV5-1	TRBD1	CASMTGDTNTGELFF	TGCGCCAGCATGACAGGGGACACTAACACCGGGGAGCTGTTTTTT
TRBJ2-7	many	TRBV7-9	.	CASSPRADPLYEQYF	TGTGCCAGCAGCCCTAGGGCGGACCCTCTCTACGAGCAGTACTTC
TRBJ2-7	.	TRBV6-6	TRBD2	CASSYTKPPGLSSYEQYF	TGTGCCAGCAGTTACACGAAACCTCCGGGACTATCATCCTACGAGCAGTACTTC
TRBJ2-3	.	TRBV7-8	.	CASSYRGRVDTQYF	TGTGCCAGCAGCTACCGGGGAAGGGTAGATACGCAGTATTTT
TRBJ2-6	.	TRBV18	TRBD2	CASSPPGGVNSGANVLTF	TGTGCCAGCTCACCACCCGGGGGGGTTAACTCTGGGGCCAACGTCCTGACTTTC
TRBJ1-2	few	TRBV29-1	.	CSVEDLPGNYGYTF	TGCAGCGTTGAAGATCTTCCAGGGAACTATGGCTACACCTTC
TRBJ2-7	many	TRBV5-1	TRBD1	CASSLGQSSYEQYF	TGTGCCAGCAGCTTGGGACAGAGCTCCTACGAGCAGTACTTC